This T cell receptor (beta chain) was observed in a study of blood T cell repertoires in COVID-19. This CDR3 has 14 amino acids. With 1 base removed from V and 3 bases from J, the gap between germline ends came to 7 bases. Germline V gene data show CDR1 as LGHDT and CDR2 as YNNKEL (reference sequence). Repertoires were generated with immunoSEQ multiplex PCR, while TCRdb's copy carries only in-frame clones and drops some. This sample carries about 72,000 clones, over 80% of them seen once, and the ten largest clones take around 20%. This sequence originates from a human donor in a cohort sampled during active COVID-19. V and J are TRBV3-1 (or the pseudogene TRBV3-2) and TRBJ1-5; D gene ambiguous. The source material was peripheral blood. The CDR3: CASSQVQNNQPQHF. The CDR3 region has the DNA TGTGCCAGCAGCCAAGTACAGAACAATCAGCCCCAGCATTTT.